This TCR beta chain is from a study of high-grade serous ovarian cancer treatment subgroups. Of note for this clone: What it binds is not known.

The V gene's germline CDR1 is MDHEN and CDR2 SYDVKM. Trimming cost V 5 bases and J 7 bases, with 15 bases left between them. The CDR3 covers 15 residues. Tumor tissue was taken before any definitive surgery or chemotherapy was given. TCRdb's copy holds only in-frame clones and misses some; the assay was immunoSEQ multiplex PCR. Here the sample spans roughly 12,000 clones, roughly four fifths being singletons. Study results and limitations: Repertoire similarity ranged about 0.1 to 0.79 between tumors of one patient.

This receptor was identified in a human donor with high-grade serous ovarian cancer. The material sequenced was tumor tissue. J is TRBJ1-6 and V is TRBV28; D is perhaps TRBD1 (5 bases). CDR3 loop: CASSGAQGYNSPLHF. CDR3 in DNA: TGTGCCAGCAGTGGGGCGCAGGGATACAATTCACCCCTCCACTTT.